Sequencing of this T cell receptor beta chain was carried out in a study of response to subunit inactivated influenza vaccine. Points from the study as a whole: The authors offered the suggestion that each seasonal influenza vaccination recruits few new T cells.

MiXCR was run by TCRdb on the RT-PCR reads, yielding one entry per CDR3 protein. Counted here are hundreds of thousands of distinct CDR3 sequences, approximately 14% occurring once; the ten biggest clones make up 7.5% to 8%. Germline loops: CDR1 ENHRY, CDR2 SYGVKD. The CDR3 covers 18 residues. V lost 3 bases to trimming and J lost 2 bases; unmatched junction nucleotides: 11. As for this clonotype: As yet, its antigen is unknown.

This clonotype was sampled from a man in his fifties or sixties who received an inactivated influenza vaccine. V is TRBV10-3 and J is TRBJ2-7; 12 bases line up with TRBD2. This material consisted of PBMCs from blood, taken 14 days before vaccination. DNA for the CDR3: TGTGCCATCAGTGATTTGGCTAGCGGGAGGGCCGCACCCTACGAGCAGTACTTC. Translated: CAISDLASGRAAPYEQYF.